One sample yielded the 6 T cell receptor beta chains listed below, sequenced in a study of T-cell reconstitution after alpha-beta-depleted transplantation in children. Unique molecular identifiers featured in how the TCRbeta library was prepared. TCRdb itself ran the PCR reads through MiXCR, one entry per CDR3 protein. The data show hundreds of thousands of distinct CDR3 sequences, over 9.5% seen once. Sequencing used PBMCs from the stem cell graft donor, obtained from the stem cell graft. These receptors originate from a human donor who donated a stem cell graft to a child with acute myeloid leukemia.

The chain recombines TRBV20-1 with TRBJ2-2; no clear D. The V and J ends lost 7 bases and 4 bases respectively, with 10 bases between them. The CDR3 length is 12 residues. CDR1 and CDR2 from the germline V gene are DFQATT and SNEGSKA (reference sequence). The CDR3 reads CSVSGGTGELFF. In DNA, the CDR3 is TGCAGTGTCTCAGGTGGCACCGGGGAGCTGTTTTTT.

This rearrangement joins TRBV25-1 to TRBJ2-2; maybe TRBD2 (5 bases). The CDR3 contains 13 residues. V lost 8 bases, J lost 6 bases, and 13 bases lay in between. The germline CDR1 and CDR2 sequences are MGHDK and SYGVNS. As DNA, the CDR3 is TGTGCCAGCCACTCGGGGTTCGCCGGGGAGCTGTTTTTT. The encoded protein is CASHSGFAGELFF.

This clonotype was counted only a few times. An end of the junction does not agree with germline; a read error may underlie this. In nucleotides, the CDR3 is TGCAGCGTTCAAAGGGGGAACGCTGAAGCTTTCTTT. Amino acid sequence: CSVQRGNAEAFF. J is TRBJ1-1 and V is TRBV29-1; weak D call: TRBD1 (6 bases). Germline CDR1 is SQVTM and CDR2 is ANQGSEA. The CDR3 has 12 amino acids. Drawing the rest from reference TRBV29-1 and TRBJ1-1, the complete variable domain is SAVISQKPSRDICQRGTSLTIQCQVDSQVTMMFWYRQQPGQSLTLIATANQGSEATYESGFVIDKFPISRPNLTFSTLTVSNMSPEDSSIYLCSVQRGNAEAFFGQGTRLTVV.

CDR3 sequence reads: CASSPNLGHEQFF. CDR3 sequence (DNA): TGTGCCAGCAGCCCCAATCTGGGACATGAGCAGTTCTTC. J is TRBJ2-1 and V is TRBV6-1; the D gene could be TRBD1 or TRBD2 (5 bases each). V was trimmed by 6 bases and J by 8 bases, leaving 14 bases between them. The CDR3 covers 13 residues. Germline V gene sequence: CDR1 MNHNS, CDR2 SASEGT.

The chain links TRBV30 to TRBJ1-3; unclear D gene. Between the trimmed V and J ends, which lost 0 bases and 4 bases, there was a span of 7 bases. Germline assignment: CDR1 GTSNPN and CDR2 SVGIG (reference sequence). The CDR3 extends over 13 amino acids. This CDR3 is CAWSVSRGNTIYF. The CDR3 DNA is TGTGCCTGGAGTGTATCCAGGGGAAACACCATATATTTT.

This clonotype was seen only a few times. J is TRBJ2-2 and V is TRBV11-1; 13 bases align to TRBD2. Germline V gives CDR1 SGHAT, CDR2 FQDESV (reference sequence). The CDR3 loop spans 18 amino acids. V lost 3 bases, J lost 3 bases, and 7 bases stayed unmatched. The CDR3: CASSFTSGRAVDTGELFF. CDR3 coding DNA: TGTGCCAGCAGCTTTACTAGCGGGAGGGCCGTGGACACCGGGGAGCTGTTTTTT.